One and the same sample provided the 13 T cell receptor beta chains below, sequenced in a study of T cells in localized non-small cell lung cancer. Produced via immunoSEQ multiplex PCR; TCRdb's table is partial and in-frame only. In the table there are some 19,000 clones, around nine tenths of which are singletons. Here the sequenced sample was peripheral blood, taken before any cancer treatment. Receptor source: a male donor aged 60 or over with stage I squamous cell lung carcinoma.

The CDR3 bases are TGTGCCAGTAGTATTGGCGACAGGGCGGGAGGCTATGGCTACACCTTC. Its protein product is CASSIGDRAGGYGYTF. The chain carries TRBV19 and TRBJ1-2, with 7 bases identical to TRBD1. This CDR3 has 16 amino acids. Trimming cost V 3 bases and J 4 bases; bases outside gene matches: 11. In germline, CDR1 is LNHDA, CDR2 SQIVND (reference sequence).

The rearrangement uses TRBV7-2 and TRBJ2-1, with TRBD2 identical over 14 bases. Germline V gene sequence: CDR1 SGHTA, CDR2 FQGNSA. The V segment lost 6 bases and the J segment 9 bases; nucleotides outside the gene matches: 10. This CDR3 spans 16 amino acids. As DNA, the CDR3 is TGTGCCAGCAGAGAACCGGGACTAGCGGGAGTCGGTGAGCAGTTCTTC. This sequence encodes CASREPGLAGVGEQFF.

This chain uses TRBV7-3 with TRBJ2-7; perhaps TRBD2 as D (5 bases). The CDR3 is made up of 13 amino acids. Germline V CDR1 and CDR2: SGHTA, FQGTGA. Deletions cut 2 bases from V and 4 bases from J, with 9 bases between. The CDR3 loop reads CASSLGSEYEQYF. CDR3 coding DNA: TGTGCCAGCAGCTTAGGTAGCGAATACGAGCAGTACTTC. Drawing the rest from reference TRBV7-3 and TRBJ2-7, the complete variable domain is GAGVSQTPSNKVTEKGKYVELRCDPISGHTALYWYRQSLGQGPEFLIYFQGTGAADDSGLPNDRFFAVRPEGSVSTLKIQRTERGDSAVYLCASSLGSEYEQYFGPGTRLTVT.

V and J are TRBV5-8 and TRBJ1-1, with D perhaps matching TRBD1 (6 bases). This CDR3 is built from 16 residues. Trimming pared 4 bases from V and 1 base from J, leaving 17 bases between. The germline V gene has CDR1 SGHTS and CDR2 YDEGEE. For the CDR3, the DNA is TGTGCCAGCAGCCCGGGGACACCAAGGCGGAACACTGAAGCTTTCTTT. Translated: CASSPGTPRRNTEAFF.

The rearrangement joins TRBV6-6 to TRBJ2-2, with a tentative D call TRBD2 (6 bases). Germline-derived CDR1 and CDR2 are MNHNY and SVGAGI (reference sequence). The CDR3 spans 13 residues. V lost 2 bases and J 6 bases, leaving 7 bases between the germline ends. The CDR3 DNA is TGTGCCAGCAGTTACGGGGGGTCCGGGGAGCTGTTTTTT. It translates to CASSYGGSGELFF.

The chain joins TRBV9 to TRBJ2-3; 14 bases line up with TRBD2. Looked up from germline, CDR1 is SGDLS and CDR2 is YYNGEE. Unmatched junction bases numbered 11, after V lost 3 bases and J lost 5 bases. The CDR3 spans 18 residues. The CDR3 coding sequence is TGTGCCAGCAGCGCGGGTCCCCCGGGACTAGCGGGAGAAGATACGCAGTATTTT. This translates into CASSAGPPGLAGEDTQYF.

The J gene is TRBJ1-4, the V gene TRBV4-3; D gene uncertain. Trimming cost V 6 bases and J 3 bases, with 14 bases left between them. CDR3 length: 15 amino acids. The germline gives CDR1 LGHNA, CDR2 YSLEER. The CDR3 region has the DNA TGCGCCAGCAGTCCGGGGATTCGGTCTAATGAAAAACTGTTTTTT. Residues: CASSPGIRSNEKLFF.

The chain employs TRBV6-6 and TRBJ2-1; tentatively, D is TRBD1 (5 bases). The length of the CDR3 is 15 residues. Germline CDR1 MNHNY, CDR2 SVGAGI (reference sequence). Trimming took 6 bases from V and 0 from J, leaving 12 bases between them. Written as DNA, the CDR3 is TGTGCCAGCAGGCGAATTGGGGCCTCCTACAATGAGCAGTTCTTC. Translating it yields CASRRIGASYNEQFF.

The V call is TRBV4-3, the J call TRBJ1-4; TRBD1 might be the D (6 bases). The germline gives CDR1 LGHNA, CDR2 YSLEER. This CDR3 is built from 16 residues. Trimming shortened V by 0 bases and J by 7 bases, and 15 bases separated the two germline ends. The CDR3 DNA is TGCGCCAGCAGCCAAGATCTGGGACAAGTAGGTGAAAAACTGTTTTTT. This codes for CASSQDLGQVGEKLFF.

This clone has only one observation. This chain uses TRBV2 with TRBJ1-2; no clear D. Trimming removed 4 bases from V and 2 bases from J, with 8 bases in between. Germline V CDR1 and CDR2: SNHLY, FYNNEI. There are 13 residues in the CDR3. CDR3 in amino acids: CASSGQTNYGYTF. The CDR3 DNA sequence: TGTGCCAGCAGTGGCCAGACAAACTATGGCTACACCTTC.

The chain couples TRBV6-1 to TRBJ2-1; D gene ambiguous. Trimming stripped 3 bases from V and 9 bases from J, with 6 bases between. The CDR3 spans 11 residues. Germline lookup yields CDR1 MNHNS and CDR2 SASEGT. CDR3 loop: CASSDRSEQFF. In nucleotides, the CDR3 is TGTGCCAGCAGTGACCGAAGTGAGCAGTTCTTC.

The table lists this clone with a few counts. The chain employs TRBV7-8 and TRBJ2-1, with TRBD2 identical over 9 bases. CDR3 length: 15 amino acids. The V segment lost 1 base and the J segment 8 bases; nucleotides outside the gene matches: 6. Germline V lookup: CDR1 SGHVS, CDR2 FQNEAQ. CDR3 nucleotide sequence: TGTGCCAGCAGCTTAGAGGGTAGCGGGAGCTATGAGCAGTTCTTC. It is translated as CASSLEGSGSYEQFF.

The gene calls are TRBV5-4 and TRBJ2-1; either TRBD1 or TRBD2 may supply D (5 bases each). Germline V CDR1 and CDR2: SGHNT, YYREEE (reference sequence). The germline V and J ends were trimmed by 0 bases and 5 bases, with 9 bases remaining between them. The CDR3 is made up of 14 amino acids. The CDR3 bases are TGTGCCAGCAGCTTGGTACAGGAGGACAATGAGCAGTTCTTC. Encoded protein: CASSLVQEDNEQFF.